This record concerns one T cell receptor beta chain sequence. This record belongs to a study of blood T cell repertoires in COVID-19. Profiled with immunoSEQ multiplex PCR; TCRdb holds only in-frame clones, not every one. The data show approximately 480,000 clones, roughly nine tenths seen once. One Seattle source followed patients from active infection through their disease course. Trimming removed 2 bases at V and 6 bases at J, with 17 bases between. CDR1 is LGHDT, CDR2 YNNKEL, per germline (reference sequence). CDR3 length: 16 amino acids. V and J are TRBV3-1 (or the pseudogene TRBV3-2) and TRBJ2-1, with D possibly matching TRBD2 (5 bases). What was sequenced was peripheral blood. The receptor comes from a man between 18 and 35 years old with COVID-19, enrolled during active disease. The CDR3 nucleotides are TGTGCCAGCAGCCAAAATCTCGCTAGGCGGGCCAATGAGCAGTTCTTC. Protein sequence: CASSQNLARRANEQFF.